A selection of T cell receptor beta chains follows, all from one sample in a study of type 1 and type 2 diabetes patients. TCRdb processed the multiplex PCR reads anew with MiXCR; each CDR3 protein has one entry. The profile shows about 270,000 distinct CDR3 sequences, roughly 50% of them singletons. Sequencing was carried out using peripheral blood mononuclear cells (PBMCs). The receptors were sampled from a man in his late teens or twenties with type 2 diabetes. Each CDR3 is given with its conserved first and last residue. The D gene is left open where the match is weak. Expanded clones get a size class; other rows say once, few or many, or leave the size out.

abundance | j_gene | d_gene | v_gene | CDR3nt | CDR3aa
NA | TRBJ1-1 | NA | TRBV7-9 | TGTGCCAGCAGTTCTACAGGGCAGCCTGAAGCTTTCTTT | CASSSTGQPEAFF
many | TRBJ1-2 | TRBD1 | TRBV7-3 | TGTGCCAGCAGCTTAGAGGTTTCGGACAGGACTGGCTACACCTTC | CASSLEVSDRTGYTF
NA | TRBJ2-3 | TRBD2 | TRBV7-2 | TGCGCCAGCAGTGATAGCGGGAGGGCCACAGATACGCAGTATTTT | CASSDSGRATDTQYF
few | TRBJ2-3 | TRBD2 | TRBV2 | TGTGCCAGCAGTGAAGCCCTGCAGGGCGGGAGGCGGAATACGCAGTATTTT | CASSEALQGGRRNTQYF
NA | TRBJ2-3 | NA | TRBV2 | TGTGCCAGCAGTGACGGGACTTCTAGCACAGATACGCAGTATTTT | CASSDGTSSTDTQYF
NA | TRBJ1-1 | NA | TRBV30 | TGTGCCTGGAGTGTACAACAGAAGGCTTTCTTT | CAWSVQQKAFF
few | TRBJ2-2 | TRBD2 | TRBV19 | TGTGCCAGTAGTGGACTAGTGGACGGGGAGCTGTTTTTT | CASSGLVDGELFF
NA | TRBJ2-1 | NA | TRBV4-3 | TGCGCCAGCAGCCAAGGAGGGGCACTTTACAATGAGCAGTTCTTC | CASSQGGALYNEQFF
NA | TRBJ2-5 | NA | TRBV19 | TGTGCCAGTAGTAAAATGTCTGTGTCCGAGACCCAGTACTTC | CASSKMSVSETQYF
NA | TRBJ1-5 | NA | TRBV7-8 | TGTGCCAGCAGCTTAGGGGGGCGGGATAGCAATCAGCCCCAGCATTTT | CASSLGGRDSNQPQHF
few | TRBJ1-2 | TRBD1 | TRBV19 | TGTGCCAGTAGTTCGACAGGGATCGGACGTGACTATGGCTACACCTTC | CASSSTGIGRDYGYTF
NA | TRBJ1-5 | NA | TRBV7-9 | TGCGCCAGCAGCTTGATAGGGGCGGATCAGCCCCAGCATTTT | CASSLIGADQPQHF
NA | TRBJ2-2 | NA | TRBV2 | TGTGCCAGCAGGGATACTCTATCTACCGGGGAGCTGTTTTTT | CASRDTLSTGELFF
NA | TRBJ2-7 | NA | TRBV20-1 | TGCAGTGCTAGAGATCGAGGGGACCCCTCCTCCTACGAGCAGTACTTC | CSARDRGDPSSYEQYF
few | TRBJ2-2 | NA | TRBV6-2/TRBV6-3 | TGTGCCAGCAGTTACCTAGAAACCGGGGAGCTGTTTTTT | CASSYLETGELFF
NA | TRBJ2-1 | NA | TRBV29-1 | TGCAGCGTTGATGGGGGTGAGGTTCCCCGTGGAAGGGTGCAGTTCTTC | CSVDGGEVPRGRVQFF
NA | TRBJ2-7 | NA | TRBV10-3 | TGTGCCATCCGGACTGGAGAGACCTACGAGCAGTACTTC | CAIRTGETYEQYF
NA | TRBJ2-7 | TRBD1 | TRBV29-1 | TGCAGCGTTGCCACAGGGGGGAACAATGAGCAGTACTTC | CSVATGGNNEQYF
many | TRBJ1-1 | NA | TRBV5-1 | TGCGCCAGCAGCTTCTCCGGGGGGGCCACTGAAGCTTTCTTT | CASSFSGGATEAFF
NA | TRBJ2-5 | NA | TRBV6-6 | TGTGCCAGCAGTGATGCTGATGACCAGCAGTACTTC | CASSDADDQQYF
NA | TRBJ2-7 | NA | TRBV2 | TGTGCCAGCAGTGACGGGGGCGCGGAAGAGCAGTACTTC | CASSDGGAEEQYF
few | TRBJ1-2 | NA | TRBV20-1 | TGCAGTGCTAGTAGTGTATATGGCTACACCTTC | CSASSVYGYTF
NA | TRBJ1-2 | NA | TRBV9 | TGTGCCAGCAGCGGTACCGACACCGCTAACTATGGCTACACCTTC | CASSGTDTANYGYTF
NA | TRBJ1-3 | NA | TRBV12-3/TRBV12-4 | TGTGCCAGCAGTGGTCGACAGGCAACTCTCAACACCATATATTTT | CASSGRQATLNTIYF
few | TRBJ2-7 | NA | TRBV2 | TGTGCCAGCAGTGGAGACTTAGGATACGAGCAGTACTTC | CASSGDLGYEQYF
NA | TRBJ1-2 | NA | TRBV7-8 | TGTGCCAGCAGCGCGAGCTACACCTTC | CASSASYTF
NA | TRBJ2-2 | TRBD1 | TRBV5-1 | TGTGCCAGCAGGCCCAGGGGGCGGAACACCGGGGAGCTGTTTTTT | CASRPRGRNTGELFF
NA | TRBJ2-5 | TRBD1 | TRBV7-8 | TGTGCCAGCAGCTTGTCCGGGACAGGGGACGCCGGAGACCAAGAGACCCAGTACTTC | CASSLSGTGDAGDQETQYF
few | TRBJ1-1 | NA | TRBV19 | TGTGCCAGTACTCTGGGGAACACTGAAGCTTTCTTT | CASTLGNTEAFF
NA | TRBJ2-5 | TRBD1 | TRBV28 | TGTGCCAGCAACGGGGACAGAGAGACCCAGTACTTC | CASNGDRETQYF
NA | TRBJ1-6 | TRBD1 | TRBV27 | TGTGCCAGCAGTATCCGGGACAGTGGGAATTCACCCCTCCACTTT | CASSIRDSGNSPLHF
NA | TRBJ1-1 | NA | TRBV5-1 | TGCGCCAGCAGCTGGGGTCGACGGGGGACTGAAGCTTTCTTT | CASSWGRRGTEAFF
NA | TRBJ2-7 | NA | TRBV12-3/TRBV12-4 | TGTGCCAGCAGTTTAATGGGAGGCACAAACTACGAGCAGTACTTC | CASSLMGGTNYEQYF
NA | TRBJ2-5 | NA | TRBV7-2 | TGTGCCAGCAGCTTAGGGTCGAGGGGAGAGGGGACCCAGTACTTC | CASSLGSRGEGTQYF
NA | TRBJ1-1 | NA | TRBV5-1 | TGCGCCAGCAGCTTGTTCGAGCTGAACACTGAAGCTTTCTTT | CASSLFELNTEAFF
NA | TRBJ2-3 | NA | TRBV19 | TGTGCCAGTAGTATCATGGGGGTCACAGATACGCGGTATTTT | CASSIMGVTDTRYF
NA | TRBJ1-4 | NA | TRBV19 | TGTGCCAGTAGCCGCCTCAGGATGGAACTGTTTTTT | CASSRLRMELFF
NA | TRBJ2-7 | NA | TRBV27 | TGTGCCAGCAGCCTTACAGGGTCGGGCTACGAGCAGTACTTC | CASSLTGSGYEQYF
many | TRBJ1-4 | NA | TRBV2 | TGTGCCAGCGAGGGGGTGCGCAGGAATGAAAAACTGTTTTTT | CASEGVRRNEKLFF
NA | TRBJ2-1 | NA | TRBV7-3 | TGTGCCAGCAGCTTAACCGGGGTCAGATCAGGGAATGAGCAGTTCTTC | CASSLTGVRSGNEQFF
NA | TRBJ2-7 | TRBD2 | TRBV20-1 | TGCAGTGCTAGAGATCAGAGAGCGGGGACCTACGAGCAGTACTTC | CSARDQRAGTYEQYF
NA | TRBJ2-5 | NA | TRBV4-3 | TGCGCCAGCAGCCAAGATGATACAGGGAAAGGGGAGACCCAGTACTTC | CASSQDDTGKGETQYF
NA | TRBJ2-5 | TRBD1 | TRBV7-9 | TGTGCCAGCAGCTCCACAGGGGGCGCGTACGAGACCCAGTACTTC | CASSSTGGAYETQYF
NA | TRBJ2-3 | TRBD2 | TRBV15 | TGTGCCACCAGCGGTAGCGGGGCCCGCACAGATACGCAGTATTTT | CATSGSGARTDTQYF
NA | TRBJ2-1 | NA | TRBV15 | TGTGCCACCAGCAGAGATTTGACTAGACGCTACAATGAGCAGTTCTTC | CATSRDLTRRYNEQFF
NA | TRBJ2-1 | NA | TRBV6-2/TRBV6-3 | TGTGCCAGCAGTTACAGGTCCTACAATGAGCAGTTCTTC | CASSYRSYNEQFF
NA | TRBJ2-2 | NA | TRBV19 | TGTGCCAGTAAGTGGGCAGCTCGAAGCACCGGGGAGCTGTTTTTT | CASKWAARSTGELFF